This T cell receptor beta chain was profiled in a study of blood T cell repertoires in COVID-19. Study details: Sites in the United States, Italy and Spain provided acute and convalescent COVID-19 samples. PBMCs, B-cell-depleted T cells, or T cells were the source of the cDNA or gDNA that made up the material.

This clone was seen only once. Original processing notes: Nucleated cell counts were estimated from reference gene primer amplification. Sequenced by immunoSEQ multiplex PCR; TCRdb stores in-frame clones only, minus some. V and J calls and clone size are those listed in that table; D and trimming were worked out from the DNA. Among about 520,000 clones, 70% to 90% were seen once, and the ten largest hold 3.2%. V lost 3 bases, J lost 1 base, and 10 bases stayed unmatched. The CDR3 length is 16 residues. CDR1 and CDR2 from the germline V gene are SQVTM and ANQGSEA. The chain is built from TRBV29-1 and TRBJ1-1; 8 bases agree with TRBD1. The receptor comes from a human donor in a cohort sampled during active COVID-19. Sequencing used peripheral blood. The CDR3 bases are TGCAGCGTTGAGGGCCGGACAGGGCGTACGAACACTGAAGCTTTCTTT. It translates to CSVEGRTGRTNTEAFF.